This TCR beta chain was sequenced in a study of vaccination effects on CD4 cells after COVID-19. As regards this clone: Its specificity is unknown.

Some clones are missing from TCRdb's copy, which holds only in-frame ones; the method was immunoSEQ multiplex PCR. This table has roughly 53,000 clones, 75% to 80% appearing once. ViraFEST used viral peptide pools to expand antigen-specific CD4+ T cells before sequencing. Following culture for approximately ten days, CD4+ T cells were isolated. Previously uninfected by SARS-CoV-2, the vaccine recipients also showed negative nucleocapsid antibodies. Study-level results: In the study, convalescent patients were few, and early post-infection timepoints were absent.

V trimming: 8 bases; J trimming: 8 bases; junction bases outside the gene matches: 2. This CDR3 comprises 12 residues. Specimen: CD4+ T cells from PBMCs cultured with HCoV-OC43 spike peptides, collected before COVID-19 vaccination. Documented subset: HCoV-OC43 spike overlapping peptide pool stimulation. The V call is TRBV12-3 or TRBV12-4, the J call TRBJ1-6, with 8 bases that match TRBD1. The sequence derives from a human donor who received a COVID-19 vaccine. CDR3 protein: CASGTGDSPLHF. The CDR3 DNA reads as TGTGCCAGCGGGACAGGAGATTCACCCCTCCACTTT.